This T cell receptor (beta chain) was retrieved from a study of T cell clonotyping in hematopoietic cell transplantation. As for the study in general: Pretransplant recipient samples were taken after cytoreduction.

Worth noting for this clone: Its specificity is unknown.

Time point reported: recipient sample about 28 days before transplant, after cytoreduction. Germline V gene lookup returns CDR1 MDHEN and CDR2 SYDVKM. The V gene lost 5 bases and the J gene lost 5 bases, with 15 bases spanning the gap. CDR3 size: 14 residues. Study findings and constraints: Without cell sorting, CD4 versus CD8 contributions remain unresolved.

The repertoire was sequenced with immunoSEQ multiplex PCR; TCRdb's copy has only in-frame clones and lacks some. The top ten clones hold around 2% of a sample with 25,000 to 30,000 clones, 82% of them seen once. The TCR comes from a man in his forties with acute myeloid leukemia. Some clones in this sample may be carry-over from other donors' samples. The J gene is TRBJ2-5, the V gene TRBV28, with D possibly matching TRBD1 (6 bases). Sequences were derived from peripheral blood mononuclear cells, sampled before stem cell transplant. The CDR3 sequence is CASSGYRAPETQYF. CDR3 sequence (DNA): TGTGCCAGCAGTGGGTACAGGGCCCCCGAGACCCAGTACTTC.